This T cell receptor beta chain was recovered during a study of CXCR3-negative and CXCR3-positive naive CD8 T cells (dated by TCRdb to the late 2010s). Context from the whole study: In total, some 150 million TRB reads were obtained, corresponding to roughly 1.5 +/- 0.3 million reads per library. Diversity and physicochemical repertoire analyses covered under twelve donors pooled from two independent experiments. For the TRBV-TRBJ cluster analysis, the naive subsets came from a handful of donors, while the memory cells came from 3 donors.

Reads for this sample came from a NextSeq 550. The Human TCR Profiling Kit (MiLaboratory) was used to make UMI-labeled 5' RACE TRB cDNA libraries. The full amount of extracted RNA was used for cDNA synthesis, and the full amount of resulting cDNA was used for PCR amplification. The libraries were made side by side, with each library going through the same number of PCR cycles. On the study's bioinformatics: With a requirement of at least two reads per UMI, MIGEC and MiXCR extracted about 48,000 +/- 9,800 unique UMI-labeled TRB cDNA molecules per library. On average, approximately 40,000 +/- 10,000 functional in-frame TRB CDR3 nucleotide clonotypes lacking stop codons were found per library. After downsampling to 5000 UMI-labeled TRB molecules per sample, diversity metrics, including normalized Shannon-Wiener and Chao1, were computed in VDJtools. VDJtools was used to calculate clonotype-size-weighted physicochemical properties of the central five CDR3 residues, namely interaction energy, strength, volume and Kidera factor 4. After the reads were reprocessed by TCRdb, one entry was made per CDR3 protein sequence, with no DNA. Clone size and V and J calls follow TCRdb, not the original study. The sample's clone listing holds roughly 80,000 distinct CDR3 sequences. The ten largest clones capture about 0.62% of the sample.

About this clonotype: Its antigen remains undetermined.

Overall study outcomes, separate from this receptor: Naive CXCR3-negative and CXCR3-positive cells from the same donor showed similar TRBV-TRBJ usage, whereas memory cells showed distinct patterns. Because surface CD5, which is linked to self-reactivity in mice, was comparable between the naive subsets, TCR interaction strength was also inferred from TRB CDR3 physicochemical properties. Freshly isolated PBMCs were used for most assays because CXCR3 expression partially decreased after cryopreservation. Both naive subsets had comparably high repertoire diversity, while memory CD8+ T cells had much lower repertoire diversity. TRB CDR3s from CXCR3-positive naive cells showed higher hydrophobicity (lower Kidera factor 4), lower energy, and higher strength and volume indices than CXCR3-negative naive cells.

Each CD8+ T cell subset was flow-sorted in triplicate, with some 300,000 cells per subset placed directly into RLT lysis buffer. To keep memory contaminants out, a stringent definition of naive CD8+ T cells was applied: CD45RO-CCR7+CD27+CD95-. Peripheral blood mononuclear cells were isolated from buffy coats by standard density gradient centrifugation. Naive CXCR3-negative and CXCR3-positive CD8+ T cells were flow-sorted on a FACSAria III. Total RNA was extracted from sorted cells with an RNeasy Mini Kit. Sequencing used naive CXCR3+ CD8+ T cells from blood. The cell subset or site label, read with the paper, signifies: CD45RO-CCR7+CD27+CD95- naive CD8+ T cells expressing CXCR3 (TNR3+). The sequence was collected from a human donor in good health. Some clones in this sample may be carry-over from other donors' samples.

The CDR3 in this case is CASSVDSGAQETQYF. Recombination joined TRBV9 with TRBJ2-5; TCRdb's assignment of TRBD1 cannot be checked, as there is no DNA. Inclusive of the bounding cysteine and phenylalanine, the CDR3 is 15 residues long. No DNA appears here. The germline V gene provides CDR1 SGDLS and CDR2 YYNGEE.